This TCR beta chain came from a study of blood T cell repertoires in COVID-19. Whole-study context: Sources were T cells, B-cell-depleted T cells, or PBMCs; the material itself was cDNA or gDNA.

The CDR3 runs to 14 residues. CDR1 is WNHNN, CDR2 SYGVQD, per germline (reference sequence). V was shortened by 2 bases and J by 4 bases, with 11 bases between the two germline ends. Produced via immunoSEQ multiplex PCR; TCRdb's table is partial and in-frame only. The table has about 310,000 clones, roughly 89% seen once. Cohorts were determined from participant-reported clinical history. This clone was picked up one time. This TCR came from a man aged 55 to 70 who had recovered from COVID-19. This rearrangement joins TRBV10-1 to TRBJ2-5; D is undetermined. Sequencing used PBMCs or T cells enriched from blood (not recorded which). CDR3 nucleotides: TGCGCCAGCAGTGAGGGCGGAACCGGAGAGACCCAGTACTTC. The encoded protein is CASSEGGTGETQYF.